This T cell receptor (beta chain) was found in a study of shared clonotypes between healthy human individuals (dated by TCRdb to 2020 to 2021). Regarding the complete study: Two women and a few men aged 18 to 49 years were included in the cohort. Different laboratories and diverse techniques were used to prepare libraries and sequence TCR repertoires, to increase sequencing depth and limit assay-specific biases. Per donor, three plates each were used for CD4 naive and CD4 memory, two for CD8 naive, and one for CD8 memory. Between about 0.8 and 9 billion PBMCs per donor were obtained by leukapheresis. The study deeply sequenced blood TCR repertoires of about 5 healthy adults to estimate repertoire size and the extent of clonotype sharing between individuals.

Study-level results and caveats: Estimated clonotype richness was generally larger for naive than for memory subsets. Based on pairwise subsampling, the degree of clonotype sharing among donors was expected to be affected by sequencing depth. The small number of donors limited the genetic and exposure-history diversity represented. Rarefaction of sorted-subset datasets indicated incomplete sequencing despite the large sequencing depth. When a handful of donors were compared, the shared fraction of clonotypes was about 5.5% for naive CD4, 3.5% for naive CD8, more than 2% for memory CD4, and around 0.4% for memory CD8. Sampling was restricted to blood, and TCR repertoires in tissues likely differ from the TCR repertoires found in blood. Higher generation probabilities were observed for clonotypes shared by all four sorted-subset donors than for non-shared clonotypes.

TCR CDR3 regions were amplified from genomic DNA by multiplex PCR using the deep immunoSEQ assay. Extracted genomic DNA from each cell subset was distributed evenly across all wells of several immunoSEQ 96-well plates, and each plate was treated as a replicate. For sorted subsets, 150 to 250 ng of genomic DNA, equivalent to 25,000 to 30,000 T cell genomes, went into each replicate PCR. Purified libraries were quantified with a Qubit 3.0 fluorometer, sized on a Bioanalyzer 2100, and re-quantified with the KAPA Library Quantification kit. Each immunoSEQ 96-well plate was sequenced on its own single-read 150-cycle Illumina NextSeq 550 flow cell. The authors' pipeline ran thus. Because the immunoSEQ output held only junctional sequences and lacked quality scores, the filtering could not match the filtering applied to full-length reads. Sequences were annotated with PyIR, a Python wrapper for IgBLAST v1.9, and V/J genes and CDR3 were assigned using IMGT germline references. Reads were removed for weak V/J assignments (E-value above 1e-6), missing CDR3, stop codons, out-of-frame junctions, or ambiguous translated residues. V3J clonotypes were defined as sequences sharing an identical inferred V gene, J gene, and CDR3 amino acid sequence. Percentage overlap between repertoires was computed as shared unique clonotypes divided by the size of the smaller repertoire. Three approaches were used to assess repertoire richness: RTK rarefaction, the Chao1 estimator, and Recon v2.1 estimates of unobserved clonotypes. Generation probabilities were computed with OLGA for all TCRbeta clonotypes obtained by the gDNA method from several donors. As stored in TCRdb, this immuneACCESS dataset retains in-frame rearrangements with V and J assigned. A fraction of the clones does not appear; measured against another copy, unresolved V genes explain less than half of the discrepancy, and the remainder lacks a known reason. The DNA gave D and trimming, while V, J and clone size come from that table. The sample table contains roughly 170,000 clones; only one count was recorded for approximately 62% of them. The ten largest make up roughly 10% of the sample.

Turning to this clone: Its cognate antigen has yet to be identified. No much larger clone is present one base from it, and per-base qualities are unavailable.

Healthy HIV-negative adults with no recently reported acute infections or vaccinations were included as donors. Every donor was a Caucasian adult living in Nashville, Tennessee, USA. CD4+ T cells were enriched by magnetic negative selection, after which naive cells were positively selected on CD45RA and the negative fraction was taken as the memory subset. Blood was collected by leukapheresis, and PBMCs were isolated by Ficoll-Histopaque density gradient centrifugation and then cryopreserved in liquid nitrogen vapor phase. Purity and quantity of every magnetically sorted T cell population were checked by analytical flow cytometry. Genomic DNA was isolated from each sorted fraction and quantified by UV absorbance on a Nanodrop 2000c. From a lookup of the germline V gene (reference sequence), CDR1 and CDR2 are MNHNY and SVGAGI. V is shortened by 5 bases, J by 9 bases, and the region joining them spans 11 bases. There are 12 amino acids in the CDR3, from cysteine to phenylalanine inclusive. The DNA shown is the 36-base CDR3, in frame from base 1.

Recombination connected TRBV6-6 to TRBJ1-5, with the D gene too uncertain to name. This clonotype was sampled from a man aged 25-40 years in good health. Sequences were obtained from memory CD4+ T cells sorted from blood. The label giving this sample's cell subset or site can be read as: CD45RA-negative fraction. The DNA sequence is TGTGCCAGCAGTACCCGAGAGCCGCCCCAGCATTTT. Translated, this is CASSTREPPQHF.